This paragraph reports one T cell receptor (beta chain). In this sample, this clonotype turned up once. This receptor's antigen is unknown. Base quality data are lacking; no much larger clone is found one base away. Evidence from a single read is weak. This sample is part of a study of T cell repertoires in cytomegalovirus infection (dated by TCRdb to between 2018 and 2020). Concerning the study at large: Alongside well-studied HLA-B-restricted epitopes, the peptide stimulations were aimed at recently identified HLA-C-restricted CMV epitopes, whose presentation resists viral immunomodulation. Donor HLA type was relevant to the analysis, as public TCR beta signatures indicated carriage of CMV infection together with the matching HLA type. Overall study outcomes, separate from this receptor: Carriers of CMV infection plus the relevant HLA type were discriminated by the cumulative frequency of public TCR beta family members in the study cohort and in an independent roughly 320-donor cohort. The ex vivo response was dominated by HLA-C-restricted CMV-specific TCR beta clonotypes, and the single most frequent clonotype in two of eight donors was supplied by these HLA-C-restricted clonotypes.

What this sample's treatment or condition label stands for: in vitro stimulation with specific CMV peptide epitopes to enrich CMV-specific T cells. The instrument given in TCRdb is Illumina HiSeq 1500. TCRdb took the public reads, trimmed them with fastp at Q25, ran MiXCR for clone calling and kept in-frame beta chains. Every CDR3 protein is listed once, alongside the most common genes and DNA of its rows. This sample gives 830,000 or so distinct CDR3 sequences in total; 32% of them show up just once. Of the sample, roughly an eighth is held by the ten largest clones. Via the germline V gene, CDR1 is SGHVS and CDR2 FQNEAQ. The CDR3 has 14 amino acids, counting the end cysteine and phenylalanine. Of the read, only the CDR3 DNA is kept; its 42 bases are in frame from base 1. The germline ends are 13 bases apart after V is trimmed by 3 bases and J by 5 bases.

The chain couples TRBV7-8 to TRBJ1-2; the D segment could be TRBD1, given 5 matching bases. The TCR was taken from a human donor in good health (CMV status not recorded). Some clones in this sample may be carry-over from other donors' samples. The starting material was cultured CD8+ T cells from PBMCs, obtained from culture after CMV antigen stimulation. The CDR3 corresponds to CASSFGTLSYGYTF. The nucleotides are TGTGCCAGCAGCTTCGGGACTCTATCATATGGCTACACCTTC.